This T cell receptor beta chain emerged from a study of T-cell reconstitution after alpha-beta-depleted transplantation in children. Unique molecular identifiers were used in preparing the TCRbeta library. TCRdb recomputed calls from the PCR reads with MiXCR, one row per CDR3 protein. The table lists about 830,000 distinct CDR3 sequences, roughly 15% of them singletons. Deletions cut 0 bases from V and 8 bases from J, with 16 bases between. The CDR3 runs to 14 residues. Germline V gives CDR1 DFQATT, CDR2 SNEGSKA (reference sequence). There are a few counts of this clonotype. The starting material was PBMCs, mostly from graft donor cells, obtained 360 days after TCRalphabeta/CD19-depleted stem cell transplant. This chain joins TRBV20-1 and TRBJ1-2, with D perhaps TRBD1 (5 bases). The source is a male patient aged 10 to 17 who had a stem cell transplant for acute lymphoblastic leukemia, so the T cells may come from the graft donor. The CDR3 is CSARDKNGAGGYTF. CDR3 bases: TGCAGTGCTAGAGACAAGAATGGGGCCGGCGGCTACACCTTC.